These T cell receptor beta chains were read from a single sample in a study of cytomegalovirus exposure and HLA in healthy donors. The assay was immunoSEQ multiplex PCR, and TCRdb's table has in-frame clones only and misses some. Of around 250,000 clones listed, about nine tenths are singletons. Source material: PBMCs. The receptors originated from a woman in her twenties or thirties in good health and CMV-seronegative. Both conserved end residues are part of each CDR3. The D gene is left open where the match is weak. For some rows the clone size is stated as once, few or many, or as a class when expanded; others skip it.

clone_size j_call v_call d_call cdr3_aa cdr3_nt
. TRBJ2-7 TRBV4-1 TRBD1 CASSPRQGDYEQYF TGCGCCAGCAGCCCAAGACAGGGGGACTACGAGCAGTACTTC
. TRBJ2-7 TRBV6-5 TRBD2 CASSYLPGGSHEQYF TGTGCCAGCAGTTACCTTCCGGGGGGTTCCCACGAGCAGTACTTC
. TRBJ2-7 TRBV14 . CASSPWVPGNYEQYF TGTGCCAGCAGCCCCTGGGTCCCAGGAAACTACGAGCAGTACTTC
many TRBJ2-7 TRBV7-9 TRBD2 CASIPSGLAGVSSYEQYF TGTGCCAGCATCCCCTCGGGGCTAGCGGGAGTCTCTTCCTACGAGCAGTACTTC
. TRBJ2-2 TRBV14 . CASSQDPFGELFF TGTGCCAGCAGCCAAGACCCCTTTGGGGAGCTGTTTTTT
. TRBJ1-4 TRBV4-3 TRBD1 CASSLGTGDRDEKLFF TGCGCCAGCAGCCTCGGGACAGGAGACCGTGATGAAAAACTGTTTTTT
. TRBJ2-7 TRBV19 . CASSIHLGTLVEQYF TGTGCCAGTAGTATCCATCTGGGGACTTTAGTAGAGCAGTACTTC
. TRBJ1-4 TRBV27 . CASRTQGLGEKLFF TGTGCCAGCAGGACCCAGGGTTTGGGTGAAAAACTGTTTTTT
. TRBJ2-7 TRBV4-2 . CASSQDPQGSYEQYF TGTGCCAGCAGCCAAGACCCACAAGGGAGCTACGAGCAGTACTTC
. TRBJ2-7 TRBV28 TRBD2 CASSSPGTTIAYEQYF TGTGCCAGCAGTTCGCCCGGGACTACAATCGCCTACGAGCAGTACTTC
. TRBJ1-2 TRBV18 . CASSPGTRDGYTF TGTGCCAGCTCACCGGGGACGCGGGATGGCTACACCTTC
once TRBJ1-1 TRBV29-1 . CSVDDSPNTEAFF TGCAGCGTTGATGACAGCCCGAACACTGAAGCTTTCTTT
. TRBJ1-5 TRBV6-1 . CASSEALRSEPQHF TGTGCCAGCAGTGAAGCGCTTCGGTCGGAGCCCCAGCATTTT
. TRBJ2-1 TRBV7-9 . CASSPPREYNEQFF TGTGCCAGCAGCCCACCACGGGAGTACAATGAGCAGTTCTTC
. TRBJ2-7 TRBV4-3 TRBD1 CASSQETQPAGGYEQYF TGCGCCAGCAGCCAAGAAACGCAGCCGGCAGGGGGTTACGAGCAGTACTTC
. TRBJ1-1 TRBV28 . CASSLWGFMNTEAFF TGTGCCAGCAGTTTATGGGGGTTTATGAACACTGAAGCTTTCTTT
. TRBJ2-2 TRBV19 . CASSMGGRSSTGELFF TGTGCCAGTAGTATGGGTGGGAGATCCTCCACCGGGGAGCTGTTTTTT
. TRBJ2-5 TRBV19 TRBD2 CASTNGGASGRETQYF TGTGCCAGTACCAACGGAGGGGCTAGCGGGAGGGAGACCCAGTACTTC
. TRBJ2-7 TRBV7-3 . CASSLPCGTYEQYF TGTGCCAGCAGCTTACCATGCGGAACCTACGAGCAGTACTTC
. TRBJ2-7 TRBV2 . CASSPDTGSYEQYF TGTGCCAGCAGCCCGGACACGGGCAGCTACGAGCAGTACTTC
. TRBJ2-2 TRBV9 . CASSDTGELFF TGTGCCAGCAGCGACACCGGGGAGCTGTTTTTT
. TRBJ2-7 TRBV4-2 . CASSPGLHYEQYF TGTGCCAGCAGCCCGGGACTGCACTACGAGCAGTACTTC
. TRBJ1-4 TRBV5-5 TRBD1 CASSSGTGSQLNEKLFF TGTGCCAGCAGCTCCGGGACAGGGTCCCAACTTAATGAAAAACTGTTTTTT
. TRBJ2-7 TRBV9 . CASSVGGSEQYF TGTGCCAGCAGCGTAGGGGGGAGCGAGCAGTACTTC
. TRBJ2-1 TRBV11-2 . CASSLGSGSYNEQFF TGTGCCAGCAGCTTAGGATCGGGGTCCTACAATGAGCAGTTCTTC
. TRBJ2-2 TRBV6-5 . CASSQTGNTGELFF TGTGCCAGCAGTCAAACCGGGAACACCGGGGAGCTGTTTTTT
few TRBJ1-5 TRBV4-2 . CASSQDRGGYGQPQHF TGTGCCAGCAGCCAAGATAGGGGGGGGTACGGTCAGCCCCAGCATTTT
. TRBJ2-1 TRBV19 TRBD2 CASSMGLYNEQFF TGTGCCAGTAGTATGGGACTATACAATGAGCAGTTCTTC
few TRBJ2-7 TRBV7-8 TRBD2 CASSLRLAARSYEQYF TGTGCCAGCAGCTTACGGCTAGCGGCACGCTCCTACGAGCAGTACTTC
. TRBJ2-6 TRBV9 TRBD1 CASSSPRDRLGANVLTF TGTGCCAGCAGCTCCCCCCGGGACAGGCTCGGGGCCAACGTCCTGACTTTC
. TRBJ2-7 TRBV4-1 TRBD1 CASSQDRGQGLEQYF TGCGCCAGCAGCCAAGATCGGGGACAGGGTCTCGAGCAGTACTTC
. TRBJ2-3 TRBV5-4 . CASSPEGEGLDTQYF TGTGCCAGCAGTCCGGAGGGGGAGGGTTTAGATACGCAGTATTTT
few TRBJ1-1 TRBV7-9 TRBD1 CASRPAGTGNTEAFF TGTGCCAGCAGGCCTGCCGGGACAGGGAACACTGAAGCTTTCTTT
. TRBJ2-7 TRBV13 . CASSLGRTSYEQYF TGTGCCAGCAGCTTAGGCAGGACCTCCTACGAGCAGTACTTC
. TRBJ2-1 TRBV15 . CATSRAGGGVYNEQFF TGTGCCACCAGCAGAGCCGGGGGAGGTGTCTACAATGAGCAGTTCTTC
. TRBJ2-2 TRBV5-1 TRBD2 CASSSLLGAGAAGELFF TGCGCCAGCAGCTCCCTTTTGGGAGCGGGAGCCGCCGGGGAGCTGTTTTTT
. TRBJ2-1 TRBV4-3 . CASSPGSNEQFF TGCGCCAGCAGCCCGGGGAGTAATGAGCAGTTCTTC
. TRBJ2-2 TRBV4-3 . CASSPGPTGELFF TGCGCCAGCAGCCCTGGACCCACCGGGGAGCTGTTTTTT
. TRBJ1-5 TRBV5-6 . CASSLFGRNSNQPQHF TGTGCCAGCAGCTTGTTCGGCAGAAATAGCAATCAGCCCCAGCATTTT
. TRBJ2-3 TRBV9 TRBD2 CASSLVGTSGSTDTQYF TGTGCCAGCAGCCTCGTGGGGACTAGCGGGAGCACAGATACGCAGTATTTT
. TRBJ2-1 TRBV6-5 . CASSVRLVGSEQFF TGTGCCAGCAGTGTAAGACTAGTAGGCAGTGAGCAGTTCTTC
. TRBJ2-3 TRBV13 . CASSSGLAASTDTQYF TGTGCCAGCAGCTCCGGGTTAGCGGCTAGCACAGATACGCAGTATTTT
. TRBJ2-7 TRBV6-5 . CASSSGASYEQYF TGTGCCAGCAGTTCAGGGGCAAGTTACGAGCAGTACTTC
. TRBJ2-3 TRBV29-1 TRBD2 CSVGRTSGGYTDTQYF TGCAGCGTTGGCCGGACTAGCGGGGGATACACAGATACGCAGTATTTT
. TRBJ1-5 TRBV5-1 . CASSAATNQPQHF TGCGCCAGCAGCGCTGCCACGAATCAGCCCCAGCATTTT
. TRBJ1-4 TRBV30 . CAWGRGGGGEKLFF TGTGCCTGGGGCCGGGGCGGAGGAGGTGAAAAACTGTTTTTT
. TRBJ2-7 TRBV28 TRBD1 CASSKYGTGSYEQYF TGTGCCAGCAGTAAATACGGGACAGGAAGTTACGAGCAGTACTTC
. TRBJ1-3 TRBV7-9 . CASSLISSGNTIYF TGTGCCAGCAGCTTAATCAGCTCTGGAAACACCATATATTTT